The entry that follows covers one TCR beta chain sequence. This receptor's antigen is unknown. No base qualities exist here, and no much larger clone lies one base off it. Library creation used 5' RACE. TCRdb shows the sequencer as Illumina HiSeq 2500. A second PCR of about 6 to 11 cycles was performed with a sample-barcoded 5' primer and a J-beta primer mix. A template-switch 5' adaptor carrying 12 random nucleotides introduced a unique molecular identifier onto each TCR beta cDNA molecule. Each sample yielded at least 3 million CDR3-containing paired-end reads. First-strand cDNA synthesis was performed from all RNA using the Mint cDNA synthesis kit, with priming by a TRBC-specific oligonucleotide. Following uracil-DNA glycosylase treatment, all cDNA underwent a first 18-cycle PCR with the universal primers M1SS and BC2_uni_R. In the authors' own workflow: For normalization, 1 million high-quality reads, each with a distinct molecular identifier, were randomly selected from each sample. Instead of being binned into consensus sequences, reads that shared molecular identifiers were thrown out. CDR3 identification, clonotype clustering and error correction used MiTCR with a Q25 quality threshold and the strictest error-elimination algorithm. A nonparametric unseen species model with Euler transformation was used to estimate a lower bound on total TCR beta diversity. TCRdb trimmed public reads at Q25 via fastp, called clones via MiXCR and kept in-frame beta chains. Rows merge per CDR3 protein into single entries with the most common DNA and genes. None of the V and J calls come from the authors' own analysis; TCRdb made them. The sample data list around 800,000 distinct CDR3 sequences, and about 47% of these were observed just once. Clones ranked in the top ten supply over 15% of the sample.

This sample stems from a study of blood T cells in healthy people across ages (dated by TCRdb to the mid-2010s). In the study overall: In model experiments, roughly one uniquely barcoded TCR beta cDNA molecule per two T cells was captured by template switching. To track age-related changes in TCR beta repertoire diversity, the study relied on deep sequencing normalized with unique cDNA molecular identifiers. Donors were grouped into four age groups: young (average roughly 17 years), middle-aged (about 38), aged (approximately 58) and long-lived (approximately 78). To avoid experimental bias, donors of different ages were spread randomly across the sequencing lanes. The study analyzed two additional independent replicas of 1 million unique cDNA reads from the same blood draw for two donors, one aged 18 to 29 and one aged 80 or older. Study-wide conclusions, independent of this receptor: Conclusive comparison of naive and antigen-experienced compartments was prevented by the profiling of bulk unsorted PBMCs. Observed TCR beta diversity per million T cells fell roughly linearly with age, and a significant reduction was already apparent by age roughly 40. The CMV infection status of donors was not known, potentially confounding age-related changes in expanded clonotypes. There was a strong correlation between observed TCR beta diversity and the percentage of naive T cells measured by flow cytometry. Compared with the aged group, the long-lived group had more naive CD4+ T cells, fewer expanded clones and increased TCR diversity, a pattern suggesting age selection. Estimates of total diversity based on one million sequenced T cells were considered lower bounds and underestimates.

Reading the germline V gene gives CDR1 LGHNA and CDR2 YSLEER. The CDR3 runs 17 amino acids, cysteine and phenylalanine included. Only the CDR3 DNA stays, 51 bases, in frame from base 1. V lost 3 bases and J lost 1 base, and the count of bases not matched to a germline gene is 8. The donors were roughly 40 Caucasian individuals from Russia, aged roughly 6 to 95 years, who were systemically healthy. Each donor gave about 11 milliliters of peripheral blood, drawn into EDTA-treated Vacutainer tubes. Ficoll-Paque density-gradient centrifugation was used to isolate PBMCs, with at least 6.5 million per sample. Trizol reagent was used to extract total RNA from the PBMCs, yielding at least 5 micrograms per sample. For every donor, an aliquot of PBMCs went through flow cytometry to measure the percentages of naive CD45RAhigh/CD27high T cells.

This TCR was recovered from a man at least 80 years old in good health. Sequencing was performed on blood. Here the chain combines TRBV4-3 and TRBJ2-3; 9 central nucleotides agree with TRBD2. This receptor carries the CDR3 CASSQGPIAGGTDTQYF. The base sequence is TGCGCCAGCAGCCAGGGCCCTATAGCGGGGGGCACAGATACGCAGTATTTT.